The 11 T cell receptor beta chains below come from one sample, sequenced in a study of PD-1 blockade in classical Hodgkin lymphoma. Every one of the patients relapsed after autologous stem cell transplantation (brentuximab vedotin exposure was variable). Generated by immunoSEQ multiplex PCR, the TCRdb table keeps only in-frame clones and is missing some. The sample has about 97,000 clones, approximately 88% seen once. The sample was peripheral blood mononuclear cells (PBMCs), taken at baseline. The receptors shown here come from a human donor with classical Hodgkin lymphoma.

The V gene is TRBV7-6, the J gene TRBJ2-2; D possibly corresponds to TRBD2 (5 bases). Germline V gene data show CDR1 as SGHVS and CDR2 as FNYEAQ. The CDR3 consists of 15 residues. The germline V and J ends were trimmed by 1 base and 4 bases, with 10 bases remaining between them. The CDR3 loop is CASSLGGLGTGELFF. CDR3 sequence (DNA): TGTGCCAGCAGCTTAGGCGGGCTGGGCACCGGGGAGCTGTTTTTT.

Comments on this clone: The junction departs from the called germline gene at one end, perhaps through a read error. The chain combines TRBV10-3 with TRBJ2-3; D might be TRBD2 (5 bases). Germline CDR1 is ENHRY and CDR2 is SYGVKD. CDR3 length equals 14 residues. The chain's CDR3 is CAITGLPSTDAQYF. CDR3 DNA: TGTGCCATCACTGGGCTTCCTAGCACAGATGCGCAGTATTTT.

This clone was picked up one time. CDR3 region: CASSGRGSLVTEAFF. As DNA, the CDR3 is TGTGCCAGCAGTGGCAGGGGATCCTTAGTAACTGAAGCTTTCTTT. V is TRBV28 and J is TRBJ1-1, with D perhaps TRBD1 (6 bases). V gave up 5 bases and J gave up 5 bases, with 18 bases separating them. Germline lookup yields CDR1 MDHEN and CDR2 SYDVKM. The CDR3 sequence is 15 residues long.

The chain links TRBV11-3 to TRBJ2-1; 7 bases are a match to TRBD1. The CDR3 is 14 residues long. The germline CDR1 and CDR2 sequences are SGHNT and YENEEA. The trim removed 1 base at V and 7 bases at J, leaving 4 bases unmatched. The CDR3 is CASSLGGTVNEQFF. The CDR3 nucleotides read TGTGCCAGCAGCTTAGGGGGGACAGTTAATGAGCAGTTCTTC.

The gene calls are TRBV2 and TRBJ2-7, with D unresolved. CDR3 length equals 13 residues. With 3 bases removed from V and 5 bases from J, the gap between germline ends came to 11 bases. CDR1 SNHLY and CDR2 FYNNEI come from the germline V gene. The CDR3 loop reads CASSDPPGDEQYF. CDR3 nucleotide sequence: TGTGCCAGCAGTGACCCCCCTGGGGACGAGCAGTACTTC.

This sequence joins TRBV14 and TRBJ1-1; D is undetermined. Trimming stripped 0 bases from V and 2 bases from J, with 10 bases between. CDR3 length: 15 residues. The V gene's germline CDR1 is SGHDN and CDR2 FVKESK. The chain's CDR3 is CASSQDYGPNTEAFF. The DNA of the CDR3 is TGTGCCAGCAGCCAAGACTACGGGCCAAACACTGAAGCTTTCTTT.

The CDR3 DNA reads TGTGCCAGCAGCCCAGGGACCAGCTACGAGCAGTACTTC. This codes for CASSPGTSYEQYF. The genes are TRBV7-3 and TRBJ2-7; D possibly uses TRBD1 or TRBD2 (5 bases each). Germline CDR1 is SGHTA and CDR2 is FQGTGA. This CDR3 spans 13 amino acids. The V end lost 5 bases, the J end lost 3 bases, and 11 bases lay between the germline ends.

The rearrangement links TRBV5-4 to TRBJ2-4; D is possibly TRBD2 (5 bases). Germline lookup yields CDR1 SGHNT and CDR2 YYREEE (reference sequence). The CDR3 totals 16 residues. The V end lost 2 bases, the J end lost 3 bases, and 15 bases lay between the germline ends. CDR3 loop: CASSFFEGVGKNIQYF. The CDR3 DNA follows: TGTGCCAGCAGCTTTTTCGAGGGAGTCGGCAAAAACATTCAGTACTTC.

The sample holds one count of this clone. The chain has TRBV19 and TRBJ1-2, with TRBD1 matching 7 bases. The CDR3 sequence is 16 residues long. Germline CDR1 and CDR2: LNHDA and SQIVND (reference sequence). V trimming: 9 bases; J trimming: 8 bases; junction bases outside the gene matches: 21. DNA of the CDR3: TGTGCCAGCAGTCCCGTCATCGTAACAGGGGTGGAGGGCTACACCTTC. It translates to CASSPVIVTGVEGYTF.

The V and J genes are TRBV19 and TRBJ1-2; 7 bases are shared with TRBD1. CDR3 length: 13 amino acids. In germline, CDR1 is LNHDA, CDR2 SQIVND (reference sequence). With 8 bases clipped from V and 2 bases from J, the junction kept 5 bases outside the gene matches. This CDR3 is CASATGNNYGYTF. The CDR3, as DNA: TGTGCCAGTGCGACAGGGAACAACTATGGCTACACCTTC. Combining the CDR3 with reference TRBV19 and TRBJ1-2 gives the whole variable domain DGGITQSPKYLFRKEGQNVTLSCEQNLNHDAMYWYRQDPGQGLRLIYYSQIVNDFQKGDIAEGYSVSREKKESFPLTVTSAQKNPTAFYLCASATGNNYGYTFGSGTRLTVV.

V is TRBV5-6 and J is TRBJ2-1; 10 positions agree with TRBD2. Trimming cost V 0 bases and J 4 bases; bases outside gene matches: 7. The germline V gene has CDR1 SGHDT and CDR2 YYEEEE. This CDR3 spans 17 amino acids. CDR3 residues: CASSLVSSGRGYNEQFF. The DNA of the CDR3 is TGTGCCAGCAGCTTGGTTTCTAGCGGGAGAGGGTACAATGAGCAGTTCTTC.